This TCR beta chain is drawn from a study of OX40 agonist ivuxolimab in advanced cancers. TCRdb keeps only in-frame clones here, not all; method: immunoSEQ multiplex PCR. The table lists some 41,000 clones, about 88% of them singletons. This clone is a singleton in its sample. The length of the CDR3 is 16 residues. Per germline, CDR1 LGHNA and CDR2 YNFKEQ. J was trimmed by 7 bases and V by 4 bases; bases with no gene match: 12. The chain has TRBV4-2 and TRBJ2-1; 8 bases fit TRBD2. The TCR sequence derives from an adult with an advanced solid tumor such as melanoma, head and neck, liver or kidney cancer. The source was CD4+ or CD8+ T cells sorted from blood, collected in a trial of the OX40 agonist ivuxolimab. CDR3 DNA sequence: TGTGCCAGCAGCCCGGCGGGGGATAGCGGGATAAATGAGCAGTTCTTC. Translated: CASSPAGDSGINEQFF.